Below are 3 T cell receptor beta chains sequenced from a single sample in a study of cytomegalovirus exposure and HLA in healthy donors. The PCR contained 60 Vbeta and 13 Jbeta primers. Here immunoSEQ multiplex PCR was the method, and the copy in TCRdb shows in-frame clones only, minus some. This sample has some 110,000 clones, with approximately 67% found just once. Material: PBMCs. All receptors come from a man between 18 and 35 years old in good health and CMV-seronegative.

In its sample, this clone was seen a few times. The V gene is TRBV29-1, the J gene TRBJ2-3, with D possibly TRBD1 on 5 matching bases. CDR3 length: 13 residues. Trimming left V 4 bases short and J 4 bases short, with 12 bases between. Germline CDR1 and CDR2: SQVTM and ANQGSEA. This CDR3 is CSVGTFRSDTQYF. The CDR3 DNA sequence: TGCAGCGTTGGGACATTTAGGTCAGATACGCAGTATTTT.

This chain uses TRBV23-1 with TRBJ1-4, with TRBD1 as a possible D gene (5 bases). TRBV23-1 is an open reading frame whose function is uncertain. The CDR3 runs 18 residues. The V end lost 1 base, the J end lost 0 bases, and 15 bases lay between the germline ends. The CDR3 sequence: CASSQFLTGSATNEKLFF. The DNA of the CDR3 is TGCGCCAGCAGTCAATTCCTTACAGGTTCGGCAACTAATGAAAAACTGTTTTTT.

The J gene is TRBJ1-4, the V gene TRBV6-1; 11 bases map to TRBD1. Germline CDR1 is MNHNS and CDR2 is SASEGT. Trimming at V came to 4 bases and at J to 8 bases, leaving 9 bases not matched to a gene. This CDR3 contains 16 residues. The CDR3 region is CASSARTGQGDEKLFF. The CDR3 nucleotides read TGTGCCAGCAGTGCCCGCACGGGACAGGGGGACGAAAAACTGTTTTTT.